Sequencing of this T cell receptor beta chain was carried out in a study of cytomegalovirus exposure and HLA in healthy donors. Germline V gene lookup returns CDR1 SGHRS and CDR2 YFSETQ. The CDR3 is 16 residues long. Trimming cost V 3 bases and J 0 bases; bases outside gene matches: 1. PCR primers comprised 60 Vbeta and 13 Jbeta primers. Assay: immunoSEQ multiplex PCR; the TCRdb copy retains only in-frame clones and omits some. The sample comprises approximately 150,000 clones, about three fifths of which are singletons, and around 2% rests with the top ten. A note on this clone: What it binds is unknown.

Study-wide points: Available immune exposure information covered CMV serostatus only. By a later analysis, the bulk of CMV-associated TCR beta chains appeared HLA-restricted.

This chain links TRBV5-1 with TRBJ1-4; 11 nucleotides agree with TRBD1. Sequencing input: PBMCs. This sequence was found in a male donor in good health and CMV-seronegative. CDR3 region: CASSSGQGATNEKLFF. In nucleotides, the CDR3 is TGCGCCAGCAGCTCGGGACAGGGGGCAACTAATGAAAAACTGTTTTTT.